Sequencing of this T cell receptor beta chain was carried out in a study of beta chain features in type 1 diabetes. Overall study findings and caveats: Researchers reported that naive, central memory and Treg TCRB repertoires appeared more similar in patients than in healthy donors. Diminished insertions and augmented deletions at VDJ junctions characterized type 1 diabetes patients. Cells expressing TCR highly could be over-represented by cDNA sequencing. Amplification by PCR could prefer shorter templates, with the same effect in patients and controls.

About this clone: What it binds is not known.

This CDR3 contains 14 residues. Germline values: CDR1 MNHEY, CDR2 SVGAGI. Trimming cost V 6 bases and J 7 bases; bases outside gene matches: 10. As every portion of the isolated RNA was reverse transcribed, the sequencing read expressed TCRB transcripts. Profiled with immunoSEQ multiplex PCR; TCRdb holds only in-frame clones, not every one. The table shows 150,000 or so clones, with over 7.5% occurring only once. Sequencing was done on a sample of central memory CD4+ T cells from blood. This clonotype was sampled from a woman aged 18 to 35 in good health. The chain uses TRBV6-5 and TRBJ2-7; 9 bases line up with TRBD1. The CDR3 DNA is TGTGCCAGCAGCTTTGGACAGGGGACATGGGAGCAGTACTTC. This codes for CASSFGQGTWEQYF.